Given below is one T cell receptor beta chain in context. The antigen it binds to is not known. No much larger clonotype is one base removed from it; base qualities were not supplied. From the cysteine through the phenylalanine, the CDR3 covers 15 amino acids. Here the CDR3 DNA is all that survives: 45 bases in frame from base 1. CDR1 and CDR2 were assigned from the germline V gene (reference sequence) as LNHDA and SQIVND. V is cut by 7 bases and J by 7 bases, and the space between the germline ends is 19 bases. The method behind the library was the immunoSEQ multiplex PCR assay. Each sample had 80,000 to 100,000 TCR templates assayed by the deep sequencing platform. Genomic DNA extracted from sorted T cells was used for TCRbeta CDR3 sequencing. The original methods were these. Clonal analysis of TCRbeta CDR3 data was done in the R programming language. Unstimulated samples were compared with post-reaction CFSE-low samples to define alloreactive CD4+ and CD8+ clones. Regulatory or non-regulatory origin was assigned to alloreactive CD4+ clones by matching of sequences to sorted unstimulated Treg and non-Treg repertoires. TCRdb took this table from immuneACCESS and kept in-frame rearrangements with V and J called. Such tables lack part of the clones; where checked against another copy, unresolved V genes explain under half of the gap, and the rest is unexplained. V and J calls and clone size follow that table, whereas D and trimming were derived from the DNA. This sample is represented by 80,000 to 130,000 clones; about 92% of them were singletons. Together, the top ten hold less than 0.85% of the sample.

The data originate from a study of siplizumab effects on memory and regulatory T cells (dated by TCRdb to about 2019). Notes on the research overall: The study examined how the anti-CD2 antibody siplizumab affects alloreactive T-cell subsets in allogeneic mixed lymphocyte reactions built from human PBMCs.

Sorted unstimulated T cells, along with proliferating T cells recovered from mixed lymphocyte reactions, underwent TCRbeta CDR3 sequencing. Fresh whole blood from 9 to 10 HLA-typed healthy donors served as the source for isolating PBMCs. Unstimulated CD4+ regulatory T cells were FACS-sorted to map the origin of alloreactive clones. Results and caveats for the whole study, not just this receptor: Of the alloreactive CD4+ clones that could be mapped, the Treg-derived share averaged roughly 73% with siplizumab compared with about 27% in control reactions. Siplizumab significantly lowered the cumulative frequency of alloreactive sequences that could be traced to unstimulated CD4+ memory T cells. The suppressive function of proliferating Tregs from siplizumab cultures was not functionally confirmed. Roughly 80-97% of proliferating CD4+ or CD8+ clones could not be assigned a naive or memory phenotype. Because sequences at frequencies below about 10^-5 were poorly captured, only a minor fraction of alloreactive clones could be mapped back to unstimulated subsets. Greater diversity appeared to be present in unstimulated naive T cells than in memory T cells, and a substantial contribution to the alloresponse seemed to be made by naive cells.

The chain joins TRBV19 to TRBJ2-2, with a tentative D gene TRBD1 over 7 matching bases. The sample taken for sequencing was Tregs sorted from blood. The clonotype comes from a human donor in good health. The CDR3 protein is CASIPQTGRDGELFF. The nucleotides are TGTGCCAGTATTCCTCAGACAGGGCGGGACGGGGAGCTGTTTTTT.